The clone carrying this T cell receptor (beta chain) was detected ten times or more. The antigen remains unidentified. Described time point: newly diagnosed GD, antithyroid drugs for less than 3 months. RNA extracted from PBMCs served as the sequencing template. Diagnosing Graves' disease relied on the American Thyroid Association guidelines. EDTA tubes were used for drawing 8.5 to 9.5 milliliters of peripheral blood. Libraries of TCR beta came from iRepertoire HTBI primers plus Arm-PCR of CDR3 regions. TCRdb itself ran the multiplex PCR reads through MiXCR, one entry per CDR3 protein. The sample lists approximately 400,000 distinct CDR3 sequences; roughly 15% were seen once. The record originates from a study of regulatory T cells in long-lasting Graves disease. Study findings and constraints: Persistent Graves' patients possessed reduced TCR diversity relative to recently diagnosed ones. Among the persistent patients, 2,741 public clonotypes were shared, more than the approximately 1,000 shared among new patients.

This receptor was obtained from a female donor with Graves disease. Source: peripheral blood mononuclear cells (PBMCs), taken at new diagnosis, from a patient treated with antithyroid drugs.

DNA of the CDR3: TGTGCCAGCAGTGTCTTCCGAGGCAGCGGAAACACCATATATTTT. This gives the protein CASSVFRGSGNTIYF. The chain recombines TRBV2 with TRBJ1-3; no definite D call. This CDR3 is built from 15 residues. V was trimmed by 4 bases and J by 4 bases, leaving 14 bases between them. Germline-derived CDR1 and CDR2 are SNHLY and FYNNEI.